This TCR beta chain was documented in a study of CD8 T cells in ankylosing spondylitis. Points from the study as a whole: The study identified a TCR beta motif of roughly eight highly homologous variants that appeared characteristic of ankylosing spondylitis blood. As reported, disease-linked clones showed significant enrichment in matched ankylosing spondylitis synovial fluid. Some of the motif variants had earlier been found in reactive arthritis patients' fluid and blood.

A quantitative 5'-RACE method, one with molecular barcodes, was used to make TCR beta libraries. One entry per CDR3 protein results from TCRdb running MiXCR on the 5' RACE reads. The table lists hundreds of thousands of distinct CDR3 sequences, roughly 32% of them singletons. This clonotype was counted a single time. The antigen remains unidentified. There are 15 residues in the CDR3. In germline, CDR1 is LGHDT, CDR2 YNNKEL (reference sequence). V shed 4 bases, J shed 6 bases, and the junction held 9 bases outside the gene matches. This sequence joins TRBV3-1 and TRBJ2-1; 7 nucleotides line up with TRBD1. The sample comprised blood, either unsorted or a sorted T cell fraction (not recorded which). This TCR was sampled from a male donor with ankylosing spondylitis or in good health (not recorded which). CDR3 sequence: CASSRRTGGLNEQFF. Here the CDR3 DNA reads TGTGCCAGCAGCCGACGGACAGGTGGACTCAATGAGCAGTTCTTC.